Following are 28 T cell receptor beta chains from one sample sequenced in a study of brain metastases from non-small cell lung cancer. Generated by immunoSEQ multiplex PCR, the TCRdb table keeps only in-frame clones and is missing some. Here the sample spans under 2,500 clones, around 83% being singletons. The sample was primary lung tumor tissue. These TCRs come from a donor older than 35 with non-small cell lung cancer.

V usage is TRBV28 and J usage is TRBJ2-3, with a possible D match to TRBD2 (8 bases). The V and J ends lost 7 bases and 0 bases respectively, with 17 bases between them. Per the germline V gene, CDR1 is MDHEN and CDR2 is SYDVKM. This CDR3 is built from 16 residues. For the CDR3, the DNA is TGTGCCAGCACCGAAGGGGGCGGGAGGAGCACAGATACGCAGTATTTT. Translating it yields CASTEGGGRSTDTQYF.

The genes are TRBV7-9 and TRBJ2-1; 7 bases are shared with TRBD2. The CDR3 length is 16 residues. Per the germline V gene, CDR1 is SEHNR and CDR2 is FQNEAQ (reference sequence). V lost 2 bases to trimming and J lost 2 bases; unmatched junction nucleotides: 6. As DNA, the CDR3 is TGTGCCAGCAGCTTAATCATCAGCGGGGCCTACAATGAGCAGTTCTTC. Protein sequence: CASSLIISGAYNEQFF.

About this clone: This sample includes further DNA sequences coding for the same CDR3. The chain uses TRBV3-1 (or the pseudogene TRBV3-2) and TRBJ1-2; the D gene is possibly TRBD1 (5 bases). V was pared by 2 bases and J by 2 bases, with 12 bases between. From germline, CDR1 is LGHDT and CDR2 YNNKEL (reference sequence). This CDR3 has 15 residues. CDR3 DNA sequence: TGTGCCAGCAGCCAACAAGCAGGGCAGAACTATGGCTACACCTTC. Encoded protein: CASSQQAGQNYGYTF.

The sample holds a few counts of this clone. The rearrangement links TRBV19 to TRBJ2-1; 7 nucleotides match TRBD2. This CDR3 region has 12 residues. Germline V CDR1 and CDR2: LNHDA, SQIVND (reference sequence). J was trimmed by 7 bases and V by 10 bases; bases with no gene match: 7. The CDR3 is CATSGKFNEQFF. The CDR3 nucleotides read TGTGCCACGAGCGGGAAATTTAATGAGCAGTTCTTC.

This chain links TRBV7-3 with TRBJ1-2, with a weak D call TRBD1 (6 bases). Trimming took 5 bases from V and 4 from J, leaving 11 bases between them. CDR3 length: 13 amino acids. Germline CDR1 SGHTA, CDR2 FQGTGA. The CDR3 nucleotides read TGTGCCAGCAGCCCTGGACAGTCCTATGGCTACACCTTC. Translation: CASSPGQSYGYTF. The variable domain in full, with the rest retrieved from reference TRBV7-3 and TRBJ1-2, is GAGVSQTPSNKVTEKGKYVELRCDPISGHTALYWYRQSLGQGPEFLIYFQGTGAADDSGLPNDRFFAVRPEGSVSTLKIQRTERGDSAVYLCASSPGQSYGYTFGSGTRLTVV.

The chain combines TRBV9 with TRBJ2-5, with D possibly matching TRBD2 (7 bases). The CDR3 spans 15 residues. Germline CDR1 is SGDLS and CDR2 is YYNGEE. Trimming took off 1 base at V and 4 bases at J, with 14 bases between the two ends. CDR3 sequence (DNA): TGTGCCAGCAGCGTACAGGGGAGGGGTTCAGAGACCCAGTACTTC. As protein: CASSVQGRGSETQYF.

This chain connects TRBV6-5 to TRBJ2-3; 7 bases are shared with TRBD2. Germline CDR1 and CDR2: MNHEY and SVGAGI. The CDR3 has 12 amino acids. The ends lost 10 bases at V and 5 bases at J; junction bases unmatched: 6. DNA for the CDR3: TGTGCCACCTCTGGGAGGGGAGATACGCAGTATTTT. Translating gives CATSGRGDTQYF.

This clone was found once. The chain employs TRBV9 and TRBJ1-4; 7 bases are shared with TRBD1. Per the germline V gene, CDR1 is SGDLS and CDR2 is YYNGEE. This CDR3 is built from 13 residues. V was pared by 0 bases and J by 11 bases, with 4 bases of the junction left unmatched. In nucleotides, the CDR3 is TGTGCCAGCAGCGTAGCCGACAGGGATAAACTGTTTTTT. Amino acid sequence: CASSVADRDKLFF.

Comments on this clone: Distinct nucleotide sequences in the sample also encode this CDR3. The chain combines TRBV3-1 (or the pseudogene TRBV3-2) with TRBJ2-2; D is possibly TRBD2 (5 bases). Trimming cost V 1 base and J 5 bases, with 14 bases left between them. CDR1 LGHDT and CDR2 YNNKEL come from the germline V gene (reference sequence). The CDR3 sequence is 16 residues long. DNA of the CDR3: TGTGCCAGCAGCCAAGGAGGGCGCCAAAATACCGGGGAGCTGTTTTTT. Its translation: CASSQGGRQNTGELFF.

The CDR3 spells CASSPPGTSANTGELFF. Written as DNA, the CDR3 is TGTGCCAGCTCACCACCCGGGACTAGCGCCAACACCGGGGAGCTGTTTTTT. The genes are TRBV18 and TRBJ2-2; 10 nucleotides agree with TRBD2. The V and J ends lost 0 bases and 2 bases, in that order; junction bases with no gene match: 3. Germline CDR1 KGHSH, CDR2 LQKENI. The CDR3 is 17 amino acids.

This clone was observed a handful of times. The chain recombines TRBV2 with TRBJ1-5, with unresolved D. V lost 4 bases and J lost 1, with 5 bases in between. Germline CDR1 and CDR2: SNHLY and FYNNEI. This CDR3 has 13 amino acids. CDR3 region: CASSVGSNQPQHF. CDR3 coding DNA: TGTGCCAGCAGTGTGGGAAGCAATCAGCCCCAGCATTTT.

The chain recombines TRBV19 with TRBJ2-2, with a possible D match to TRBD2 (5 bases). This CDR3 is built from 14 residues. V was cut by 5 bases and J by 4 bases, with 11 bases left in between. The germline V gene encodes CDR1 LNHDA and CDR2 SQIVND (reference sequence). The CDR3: CASSPSGVTGELFF. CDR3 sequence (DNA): TGTGCCAGTAGTCCCTCCGGGGTCACCGGGGAGCTGTTTTTT.

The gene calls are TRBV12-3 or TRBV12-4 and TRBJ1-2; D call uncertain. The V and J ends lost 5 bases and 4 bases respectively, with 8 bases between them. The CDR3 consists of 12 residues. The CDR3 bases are TGTGCCAGCAGTCTGACGGGCTATGGCTACACCTTC. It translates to CASSLTGYGYTF.

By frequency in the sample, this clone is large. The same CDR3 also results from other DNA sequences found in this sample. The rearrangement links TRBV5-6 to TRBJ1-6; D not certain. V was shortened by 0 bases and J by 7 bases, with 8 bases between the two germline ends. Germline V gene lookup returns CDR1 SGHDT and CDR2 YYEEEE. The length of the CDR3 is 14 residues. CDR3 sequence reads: CASSLGPANSPLHF. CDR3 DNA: TGTGCCAGCAGCTTGGGGCCTGCGAATTCACCCCTCCACTTT.

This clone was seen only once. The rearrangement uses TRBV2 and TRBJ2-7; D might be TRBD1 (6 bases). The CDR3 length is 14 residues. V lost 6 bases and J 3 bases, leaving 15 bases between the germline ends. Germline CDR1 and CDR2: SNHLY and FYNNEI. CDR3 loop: CASRRQAEHYEQYF. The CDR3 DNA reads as TGTGCCAGCAGACGACAGGCTGAGCACTACGAGCAGTACTTC.

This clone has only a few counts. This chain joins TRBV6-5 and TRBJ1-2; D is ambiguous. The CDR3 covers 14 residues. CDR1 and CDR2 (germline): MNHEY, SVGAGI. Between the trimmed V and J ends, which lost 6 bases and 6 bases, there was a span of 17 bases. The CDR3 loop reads CASSVRSVMDGYTF. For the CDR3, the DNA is TGTGCCAGCAGCGTCCGATCGGTTATGGATGGCTACACCTTC.

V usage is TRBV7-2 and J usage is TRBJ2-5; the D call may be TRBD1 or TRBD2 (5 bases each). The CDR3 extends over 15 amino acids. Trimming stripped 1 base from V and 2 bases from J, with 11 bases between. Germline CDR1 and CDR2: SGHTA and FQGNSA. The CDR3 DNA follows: TGTGCCAGCAGCTTAGGAGGGACCAGACAAGAGACCCAGTACTTC. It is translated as CASSLGGTRQETQYF.

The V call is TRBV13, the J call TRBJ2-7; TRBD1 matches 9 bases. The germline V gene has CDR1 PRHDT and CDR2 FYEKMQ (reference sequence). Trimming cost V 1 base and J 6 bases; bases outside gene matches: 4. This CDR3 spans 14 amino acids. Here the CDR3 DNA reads TGTGCCAGCAGCTTAGAGGGACAGGGTATCGAGCAGTACTTC. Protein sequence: CASSLEGQGIEQYF. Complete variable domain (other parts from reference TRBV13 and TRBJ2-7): AAGVIQSPRHLIKEKRETATLKCYPIPRHDTVYWYQQGPGQDPQFLISFYEKMQSDKGSIPDRFSAQQFSDYHSELNMSSLELGDSALYFCASSLEGQGIEQYFGPGTRLTVT.

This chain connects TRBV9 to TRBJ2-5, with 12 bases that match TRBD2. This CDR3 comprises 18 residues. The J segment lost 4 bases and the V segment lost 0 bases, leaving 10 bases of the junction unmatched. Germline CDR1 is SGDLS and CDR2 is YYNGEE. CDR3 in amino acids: CASSVGRRLAGEGETQYF. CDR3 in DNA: TGTGCCAGCAGCGTAGGCAGGAGACTAGCGGGAGAGGGAGAGACCCAGTACTTC.

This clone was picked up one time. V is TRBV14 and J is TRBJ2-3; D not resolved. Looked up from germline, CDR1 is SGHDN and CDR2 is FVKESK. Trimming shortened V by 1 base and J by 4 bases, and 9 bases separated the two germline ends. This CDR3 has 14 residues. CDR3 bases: TGTGCCAGCAGCCAAGTTTTTTTGGCAGATACGCAGTATTTT. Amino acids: CASSQVFLADTQYF.

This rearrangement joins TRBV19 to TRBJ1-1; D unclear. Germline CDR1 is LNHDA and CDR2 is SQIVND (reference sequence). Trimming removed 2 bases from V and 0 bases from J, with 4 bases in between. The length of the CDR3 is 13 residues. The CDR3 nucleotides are TGTGCCAGTAGTATACGGGTGAACACTGAAGCTTTCTTT. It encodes CASSIRVNTEAFF.

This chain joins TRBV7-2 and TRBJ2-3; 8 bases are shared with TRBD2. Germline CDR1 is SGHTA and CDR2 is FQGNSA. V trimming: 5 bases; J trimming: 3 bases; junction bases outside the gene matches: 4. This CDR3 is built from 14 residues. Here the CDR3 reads CASSPRGGTDTQYF. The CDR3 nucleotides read TGTGCCAGCAGCCCCCGGGGGGGGACAGATACGCAGTATTTT.

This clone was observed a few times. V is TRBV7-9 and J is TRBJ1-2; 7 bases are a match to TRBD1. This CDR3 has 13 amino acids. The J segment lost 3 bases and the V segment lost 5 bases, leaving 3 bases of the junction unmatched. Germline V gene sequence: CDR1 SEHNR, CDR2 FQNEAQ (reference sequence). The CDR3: CASSQGQYYGYTF. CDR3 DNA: TGTGCCAGCAGCCAGGGACAGTACTATGGCTACACCTTC.

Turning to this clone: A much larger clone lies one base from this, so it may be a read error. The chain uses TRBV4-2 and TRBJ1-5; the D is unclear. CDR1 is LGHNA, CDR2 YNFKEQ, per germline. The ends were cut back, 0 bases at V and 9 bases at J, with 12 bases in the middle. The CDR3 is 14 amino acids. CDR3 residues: CASSQELGYRPQHF. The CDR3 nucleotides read TGTGCCAGCAGCCAAGAGCTGGGCTATAGGCCCCAGCATTTT.

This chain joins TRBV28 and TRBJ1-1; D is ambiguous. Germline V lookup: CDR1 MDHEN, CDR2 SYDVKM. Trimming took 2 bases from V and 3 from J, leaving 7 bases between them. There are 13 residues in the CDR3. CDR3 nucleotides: TGTGCCAGCAGTTTACTAACCCACACTGAAGCTTTCTTT. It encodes CASSLLTHTEAFF.

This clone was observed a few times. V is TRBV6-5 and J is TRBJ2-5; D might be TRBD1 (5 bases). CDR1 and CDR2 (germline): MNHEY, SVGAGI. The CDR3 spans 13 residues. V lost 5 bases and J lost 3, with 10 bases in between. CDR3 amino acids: CASSRQFEETQYF. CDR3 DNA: TGTGCCAGCAGTAGACAGTTCGAAGAGACCCAGTACTTC.

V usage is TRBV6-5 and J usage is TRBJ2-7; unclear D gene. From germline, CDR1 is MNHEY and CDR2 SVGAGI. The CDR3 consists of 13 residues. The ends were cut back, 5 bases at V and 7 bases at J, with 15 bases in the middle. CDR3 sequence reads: CASSTRKGREQYF. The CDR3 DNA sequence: TGTGCCAGCAGTACGAGGAAGGGAAGGGAGCAGTACTTC.

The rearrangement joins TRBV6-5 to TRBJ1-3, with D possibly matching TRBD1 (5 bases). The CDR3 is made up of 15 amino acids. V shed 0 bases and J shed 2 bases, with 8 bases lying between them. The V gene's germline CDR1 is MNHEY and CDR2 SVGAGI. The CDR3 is CASSYSTVPGNTIYF. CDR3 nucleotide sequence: TGTGCCAGCAGTTACTCGACAGTTCCTGGAAACACCATATATTTT.